This paragraph covers one T cell receptor (beta chain) sequence. This clonotype was seen a handful of times. The antigen it binds to is not known. Per-base qualities were not stored, and no clone one base away is much larger. Library preparation employed RT-PCR. This sample was sequenced with an Illumina HiSeq 2500. The raw public reads went through TCRdb reprocessing: fastp at Q25, MiXCR clone calling, in-frame beta chains kept. Entries that share a CDR3 protein sequence are merged under the most common genes and DNA. The sample table contains under 800,000 distinct CDR3 sequences; only one count was recorded for approximately 13% of them. Of the sample, approximately 7% falls within the top ten clones. This record belongs to a study of response to subunit inactivated influenza vaccine (dated by TCRdb to 2016 to 2018). Concerning the study at large: To follow how T cells responded to a trivalent subunit inactivated influenza vaccine, the researchers relied on deep quantitative profiling of the T cell receptor repertoire.

Beyond this particular receptor, the publication reports: The authors suggested that each seasonal influenza vaccination may recruit only a limited number of new T cells.

The CDR3, from cysteine to phenylalanine, totals 13 residues. Only CDR3 DNA is held: 39 bases, read in frame from base 1. Trimming takes 0 bases from V and 11 bases from J, and the germline ends sit 11 bases apart. CDR1 and CDR2 are drawn from the germline V gene: MGHRA, YSYEKL. The sequence links TRBV4-1 to TRBJ1-5, with no D gene named confidently. The sequence was obtained from a man aged 50 or older who received an inactivated influenza vaccine. Donor details come from another sample of the same person, matched by shared clones. This material consisted of PBMCs from blood, taken 14 days before vaccination. The DNA sequence is TGCGCCAGCAGCCAAGATACGGGTCGGACCCAGCATTTT. This yields the protein CASSQDTGRTQHF.